This T cell receptor beta chain was recovered during a study of blood T cells in healthy people across ages. The CDR3 sequence is 15 residues long. In germline, CDR1 is DFQATT, CDR2 SNEGSKA (reference sequence). V lost 1 base and J lost 5, with 18 bases in between. The authors ran a second PCR of 7 to 11 cycles using a sample-barcoded 5' primer and a J-beta primer mix. TCRdb itself ran the 5' RACE reads through MiXCR, one entry per CDR3 protein. Of about 1.1 million distinct CDR3 sequences in the sample, around two fifths were seen once. This clonotype showed up just a few times. V is TRBV20-1 and J is TRBJ2-7; no clear D. The sample taken for sequencing was blood. This clonotype was sampled from a man younger than 35 in good health. As DNA, the CDR3 is TGCAGTGCTAGAGGGTACAGTCAGTCTCCACACGAGCAGTACTTC. It specifies CSARGYSQSPHEQYF.